The next 15 T cell receptor beta chains were all read from a single sample in a study of cytomegalovirus exposure and HLA in healthy donors. It was with 60 Vbeta and 13 Jbeta primers that the PCR ran. TCRdb keeps only in-frame clones here, not all; method: immunoSEQ multiplex PCR. The sample holds roughly 120,000 clones. The sequenced sample consisted of PBMCs. These receptors were collected from a man between 25 and 39 years old in good health and CMV-seronegative.

The rearrangement uses TRBV28 and TRBJ2-1; D is perhaps TRBD1 (6 bases). The CDR3 covers 11 residues. Germline values: CDR1 MDHEN, CDR2 SYDVKM. The V end was cut by 5 bases, the J end by 9 bases, with 8 bases between. CDR3: CASSTGLEQFF. The CDR3, as DNA: TGTGCCAGCAGTACAGGGCTTGAGCAGTTCTTC.

The chain joins TRBV11-1 to TRBJ2-2; D might be TRBD2 (6 bases). This CDR3 contains 14 residues. Trimming stripped 1 base from V and 5 bases from J, with 8 bases between. The germline gives CDR1 SGHAT, CDR2 FQDESV (reference sequence). This CDR3 is CASSLGGGTGELFF. The DNA for the CDR3 is TGTGCCAGCAGCTTAGGTGGGGGGACCGGGGAGCTGTTTTTT.

The V gene is TRBV4-2, the J gene TRBJ1-6; 7 bases line up with TRBD1. In germline, CDR1 is LGHNA, CDR2 YNFKEQ. Trimming cost V 4 bases and J 9 bases; bases outside gene matches: 12. CDR3 size: 16 residues. The CDR3 loop reads CASSPAATGDPSPLHF. Written as DNA, the CDR3 is TGTGCCAGCAGCCCGGCGGCCACAGGGGATCCTTCACCCCTCCACTTT.

This chain links TRBV13 with TRBJ1-6; 9 bases match TRBD1. CDR3 length equals 17 residues. CDR1 is PRHDT and CDR2 is FYEKMQ in the germline V gene (reference sequence). V lost 4 bases and J lost 4; bases outside the gene matches: 8. CDR3 DNA: TGTGCCAGCAGCTCGAGACAGGGGGAACTATATAATTCACCCCTCCACTTT. This gives the protein CASSSRQGELYNSPLHF.

V usage is TRBV9 and J usage is TRBJ1-1; 8 bases agree with TRBD1. Trimming removed 4 bases from V and 4 bases from J; junction bases left unmatched: 3. The CDR3 spans 13 residues. In germline, CDR1 is SGDLS, CDR2 YYNGEE. DNA for the CDR3: TGTGCCAGCAGCCCCGGACAGGGCACTGAAGCTTTCTTT. It is translated as CASSPGQGTEAFF.

V is TRBV6-6 and J is TRBJ2-7; 7 bases fit TRBD2. The ends lost 4 bases at V and 3 bases at J; junction bases unmatched: 9. The CDR3 is 15 amino acids. CDR1 and CDR2 (germline): MNHNY, SVGAGI (reference sequence). The CDR3 sequence is CASSSLGGAHYEQYF. The CDR3 DNA sequence: TGTGCCAGCAGTTCCCTGGGAGGGGCCCACTACGAGCAGTACTTC.

The chain joins TRBV5-5 to TRBJ2-7; 7 bases are shared with TRBD1. This CDR3 contains 14 residues. CDR1 is SGHKS, CDR2 YYEKEE, per germline (reference sequence). V lost 0 bases to trimming and J lost 6 bases; unmatched junction nucleotides: 6. The CDR3 is CASSLATGEFEQYF. CDR3 nucleotides: TGTGCCAGCAGCTTGGCAACAGGGGAGTTCGAGCAGTACTTC.

The CDR3 region is CASMSEGSGEQYF. The DNA of the CDR3 is TGTGCCAGCATGAGTGAGGGCTCGGGTGAGCAGTACTTC. This chain links TRBV6-5 with TRBJ2-7, with D perhaps TRBD2 (5 bases). The CDR3 length is 13 residues. CDR1 and CDR2 from the germline V gene are MNHEY and SVGAGI. Trimming removed 7 bases at V and 7 bases at J, with 17 bases between.

V and J are TRBV6-1 and TRBJ2-7, with D possibly TRBD1 on 6 matching bases. The CDR3 covers 15 residues. Germline V CDR1 and CDR2: MNHNS, SASEGT. V lost 2 bases, J lost 3 bases, and 14 bases lay in between. CDR3: CASSERDNRVYEQYF. DNA of the CDR3: TGTGCCAGCAGTGAACGGGACAATAGGGTCTACGAGCAGTACTTC.

This chain uses TRBV11-2 with TRBJ2-5; 9 bases map to TRBD2. CDR1 and CDR2 (germline): SGHAT, FQNNGV. The length of the CDR3 is 17 residues. Trimming took 3 bases from V and 5 from J; bases not matched to a gene: 13. CDR3 DNA: TGTGCCAGCAGCTTTTTTCCGGCGGGAGGGCCTCGGGAGACCCAGTACTTC. This translates into CASSFFPAGGPRETQYF.

The V gene is TRBV30, the J gene TRBJ1-3, with 7 bases identical to TRBD1. Looked up from germline, CDR1 is GTSNPN and CDR2 is SVGIG (reference sequence). CDR3 length equals 17 residues. V shed 5 bases, J shed 2 bases, and the junction held 15 bases outside the gene matches. CDR3 sequence: CAWVKRMGQNPGNTIYF. The CDR3 DNA follows: TGTGCCTGGGTTAAAAGGATGGGACAGAACCCTGGAAACACCATATATTTT.

This rearrangement joins TRBV9 to TRBJ2-7; 10 nucleotides line up with TRBD2. The CDR3 is made up of 19 amino acids. Germline CDR1 and CDR2: SGDLS and YYNGEE. V shed 4 bases and J 0 bases; nucleotides not matched to a gene: 16. CDR3 region: CASSSPTSGSGSSSYEQYF. In DNA form, the CDR3 reads TGTGCCAGCAGCTCCCCGACTAGCGGGTCCGGGAGCTCCTCCTACGAGCAGTACTTC.

The J gene is TRBJ1-2, the V gene TRBV7-2, with a tentative D call TRBD1 (6 bases). CDR3 size: 16 residues. V lost 2 bases and J 3 bases, leaving 16 bases between the germline ends. The germline gives CDR1 SGHTA, CDR2 FQGNSA. CDR3 DNA sequence: TGTGCCAGCAGCTTACCGTGGACAGCCCAGGACTATGGCTACACCTTC. It yields the protein CASSLPWTAQDYGYTF.

V is TRBV7-9 and J is TRBJ2-2; no definite D call. The CDR3 runs to 13 residues. V lost 5 bases and J 5 bases, leaving 9 bases between the germline ends. Germline loops: CDR1 SEHNR, CDR2 FQNEAQ (reference sequence). The CDR3 is CASSPSGTGELFF. CDR3 DNA: TGTGCCAGCAGCCCCTCCGGGACCGGGGAGCTGTTTTTT. Looking up the rest from reference TRBV7-9 and TRBJ2-2 gives the full variable domain: DTGVSQNPRHKITKRGQNVTFRCDPISEHNRLYWYRQTLGQGPEFLTYFQNEAQLEKSRLLSDRFSAERPKGSFSTLEIQRTEQGDSAMYLCASSPSGTGELFFGEGSRLTVL.

The chain has TRBV5-4 and TRBJ2-7; 7 bases agree with TRBD1. This CDR3 region has 13 residues. With 2 bases clipped from V and 7 bases from J, the junction kept 6 bases outside the gene matches. Germline values: CDR1 SGHNT, CDR2 YYREEE (reference sequence). The CDR3 coding sequence is TGTGCCAGCAGCTTAGACAGGGCTGGTGAGCAGTACTTC. It yields the protein CASSLDRAGEQYF.